This T cell receptor beta chain originates from a study of cytomegalovirus exposure and HLA in healthy donors. General observations from the study: The listing of 150 to 200 TCR beta chains classed them as cytomegalovirus-associated. Through in vitro validation, a few CMV-associated chains were shown to be specific for CMV antigens. First-cohort TCR clusters were later found to tend to co-occur in the 90 to 150 validation repertoires.

It was the roughly 110-subject validation cohort, separate from the approximately 620-subject first cohort, to which the donors belonged. Produced via immunoSEQ multiplex PCR; TCRdb's table is partial and in-frame only. In the table there are roughly 150,000 clones, approximately 93% of which are singletons. Points on this clone: Antigen unknown.

The V gene's germline CDR1 is SEHNR and CDR2 FQNEAQ (reference sequence). Trimming stripped 5 bases from V and 1 base from J, with 11 bases between. The CDR3 extends over 15 amino acids. Sequenced sample: PBMCs. This chain links TRBV7-9 with TRBJ2-2; the D is unclear. The receptor was derived from a man younger than 30 in good health and CMV-seronegative. The DNA of the CDR3 is TGTGCCAGCAGCCCCTCAGGAAGGAACACCGGGGAGCTGTTTTTT. Residues: CASSPSGRNTGELFF. Filled out from reference TRBV7-9 and TRBJ2-2, the complete variable domain reads DTGVSQNPRHKITKRGQNVTFRCDPISEHNRLYWYRQTLGQGPEFLTYFQNEAQLEKSRLLSDRFSAERPKGSFSTLEIQRTEQGDSAMYLCASSPSGRNTGELFFGEGSRLTVL.